Following are 16 T cell receptor beta chains from one sample sequenced in a study of blood T cell repertoires in COVID-19. TCRdb keeps only in-frame clones here, not all; method: immunoSEQ multiplex PCR. The sample lists hundreds of thousands of clones; more than 75% were seen once. Sequencing was performed on peripheral blood. These receptors were collected from a man aged 50 or older with acute or convalescent COVID-19.

The chain combines TRBV23-1 with TRBJ1-6; tentative D call: TRBD1 (6 bases). TRBV23-1 counts as an open reading frame of uncertain function. CDR3 size: 19 residues. Trimming removed 3 bases from V and 3 bases from J, with 21 bases in between. CDR3 nucleotides: TGCGCCAGCAGTCATTTTGGGTTGGATGGGGGCTACTATAATTCACCCCTCCACTTT. This encodes CASSHFGLDGGYYNSPLHF.

The rearrangement joins TRBV7-9 to TRBJ2-5; 10 nucleotides agree with TRBD2. J lost 4 bases, V lost 10 bases, and 9 bases had no gene match. Germline CDR1 is SEHNR and CDR2 is FQNEAQ (reference sequence). CDR3 length: 14 amino acids. The CDR3 region has the DNA TGTGCCACCGGGGCTAGCGGGGGAGGAGAGACCCAGTACTTC. Encoded protein: CATGASGGGETQYF.

The chain has TRBV25-1 and TRBJ1-3, with a weak D call TRBD1 (5 bases). The CDR3 spans 14 residues. V lost 6 bases to trimming and J lost 4 bases, with 13 bases between them. Germline loops: CDR1 MGHDK, CDR2 SYGVNS. CDR3 in DNA: TGTGCCAGCAGCAAAGGGGCGAGAGGAAACACCATATATTTT. Residues: CASSKGARGNTIYF.

CDR3 bases: TGCAGTGCTAGTGCCTCAGACTCTGGAAACACCATATATTTT. It encodes CSASASDSGNTIYF. The chain uses TRBV20-1 and TRBJ1-3, with unresolved D. Per germline, CDR1 DFQATT and CDR2 SNEGSKA (reference sequence). CDR3 length equals 14 residues. V was clipped by 3 bases and J by 0 bases, with 9 bases between them.

As regards this clone: Other DNA sequences in the sample encode the same CDR3. The rearrangement links TRBV7-9 to TRBJ1-4, with unresolved D. The ends were cut back, 1 base at V and 5 bases at J, with 8 bases in the middle. CDR3 length equals 14 residues. Germline lookup yields CDR1 SEHNR and CDR2 FQNEAQ (reference sequence). The CDR3 here is CASSLGGGNEKLFF. The CDR3 DNA follows: TGTGCCAGCAGCTTAGGGGGAGGGAATGAAAAACTGTTTTTT. Full variable domain (remainder filled in from reference TRBV7-9 and TRBJ1-4): DTGVSQNPRHKITKRGQNVTFRCDPISEHNRLYWYRQTLGQGPEFLTYFQNEAQLEKSRLLSDRFSAERPKGSFSTLEIQRTEQGDSAMYLCASSLGGGNEKLFFGSGTQLSVL.

V is TRBV6-5 and J is TRBJ1-1, with a weak D call TRBD1 (5 bases). The CDR3 is 14 amino acids. Germline lookup yields CDR1 MNHEY and CDR2 SVGAGI. Trimming took off 0 bases at V and 6 bases at J, with 11 bases between the two ends. CDR3 sequence (DNA): TGTGCCAGCAGTTACTCGGGGCGGGGGGCTGAAGCTTTCTTT. As protein: CASSYSGRGAEAFF.

The chain combines TRBV4-1 with TRBJ2-7; 8 bases agree with TRBD1. This CDR3 comprises 14 residues. Germline V gene lookup returns CDR1 MGHRA and CDR2 YSYEKL. J gave up 2 bases and V 3 bases, and 3 bases lay outside the gene matches. CDR3 in DNA: TGCGCCAGCAGCCACGGGACAGGCGCCTACGAGCAGTACTTC. Translated: CASSHGTGAYEQYF.

V usage is TRBV19 and J usage is TRBJ1-5; 9 bases agree with TRBD1. From germline, CDR1 is LNHDA and CDR2 SQIVND (reference sequence). The CDR3 length is 15 residues. Trimming cost V 6 bases and J 2 bases; bases outside gene matches: 5. CDR3 amino acids: CASREGQGGNQPQHF. In DNA, the CDR3 is TGTGCCAGTAGAGAGGGACAGGGAGGCAATCAGCCCCAGCATTTT. The variable domain in full, with the rest retrieved from reference TRBV19 and TRBJ1-5, is DGGITQSPKYLFRKEGQNVTLSCEQNLNHDAMYWYRQDPGQGLRLIYYSQIVNDFQKGDIAEGYSVSREKKESFPLTVTSAQKNPTAFYLCASREGQGGNQPQHFGDGTRLSIL.

The rearrangement links TRBV16 to TRBJ2-7, with D possibly TRBD1 on 5 matching bases. V lost 3 bases and J 6 bases, leaving 18 bases between the germline ends. This CDR3 is built from 15 residues. Per germline, CDR1 KGHSY and CDR2 FQNENV. The CDR3 DNA reads TGTGCCAGCAGCCACGACAGTCAACTCACTATCGAGCAGTACTTC. Its protein product is CASSHDSQLTIEQYF.

This chain links TRBV20-1 with TRBJ2-7, with 7 bases aligning to TRBD1. After removal of 3 bases from V and 5 bases from J, the junction contained 7 bases not matched to a gene. CDR3 size: 13 residues. The germline CDR1 and CDR2 sequences are DFQATT and SNEGSKA (reference sequence). CDR3 DNA: TGCAGTGCTAGTCGGCAGGGGGTCCACGAGCAGTACTTC. Its translation is CSASRQGVHEQYF.

The chain joins TRBV10-3 to TRBJ2-7; 8 bases are a match to TRBD1. The CDR3 runs 18 residues. J gave up 1 base and V 2 bases, and 13 bases lay outside the gene matches. Germline CDR1 ENHRY, CDR2 SYGVKD. The CDR3 DNA sequence: TGTGCCATCAGTGAGGATTTCAGGGGGCAATTATGGTCCTACGAGCAGTACTTC. Translated: CAISEDFRGQLWSYEQYF.

The CDR3 DNA reads TGTGCCAGCAGTGACAGCGGACTAGCGGGGGCCCCATTGAACACCGGGGAGCTGTTTTTT. Protein product: CASSDSGLAGAPLNTGELFF. V and J are TRBV6-4 and TRBJ2-2; TRBD2 agrees at 13 bases. V shed 2 bases, J shed 1 base, and the junction held 10 bases outside the gene matches. The CDR3 runs 20 residues. The germline gives CDR1 MRHNA, CDR2 SNTAGT.

The chain recombines TRBV11-3 with TRBJ2-2, with D maybe TRBD2 (5 bases). Trimming shortened V by 3 bases and J by 6 bases, and 5 bases separated the two germline ends. Per germline, CDR1 SGHNT and CDR2 YENEEA. The CDR3 spans 12 residues. The CDR3 loop is CASSFGAGELFF. The CDR3 nucleotides read TGTGCCAGCAGCTTCGGGGCCGGGGAGCTGTTTTTT.

This clone is a singleton in its sample. The chain employs TRBV7-9 and TRBJ1-2, with 8 bases aligning to TRBD1. After removal of 5 bases from V and 5 bases from J, the junction contained 16 bases not matched to a gene. Looked up from germline, CDR1 is SEHNR and CDR2 is FQNEAQ (reference sequence). The CDR3 length is 17 residues. The CDR3 DNA sequence: TGTGCCAGCAGCGCACCGGGTCACGGGACAGGCCAATATGGCTACACCTTC. Protein product: CASSAPGHGTGQYGYTF.

The CDR3 DNA sequence: TGTGCCAGCAGTGGGACAGGCTATGGCTACACCTTC. Translated: CASSGTGYGYTF. This chain joins TRBV2 and TRBJ1-2, with TRBD1 matching 7 bases. J was trimmed by 4 bases and V by 4 bases; bases with no gene match: 0. This CDR3 has 12 residues. Germline V gene sequence: CDR1 SNHLY, CDR2 FYNNEI.

This sequence joins TRBV7-6 and TRBJ2-1, with D maybe TRBD1 (7 bases). Looked up from germline, CDR1 is SGHVS and CDR2 is FNYEAQ. V was pared by 5 bases and J by 6 bases, with 23 bases between. The CDR3 covers 17 residues. The CDR3 DNA reads as TGTGCCAGCAGCCGAACCCCGCGGGACAGATCGACCAATGAGCAGTTCTTC. It codes for CASSRTPRDRSTNEQFF.